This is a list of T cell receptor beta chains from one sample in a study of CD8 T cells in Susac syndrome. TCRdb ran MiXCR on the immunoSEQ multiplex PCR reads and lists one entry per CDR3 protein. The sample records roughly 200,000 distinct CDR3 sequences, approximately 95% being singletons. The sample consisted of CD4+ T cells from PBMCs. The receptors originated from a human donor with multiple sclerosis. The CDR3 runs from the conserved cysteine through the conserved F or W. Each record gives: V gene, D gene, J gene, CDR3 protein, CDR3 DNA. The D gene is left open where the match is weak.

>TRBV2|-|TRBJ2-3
CASSDQSATTDTQYF
TGTGCCAGCAGTGATCAGTCAGCGACCACAGATACGCAGTATTTT
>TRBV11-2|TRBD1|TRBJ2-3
CASSLQGAADTQYF
TGTGCCAGCAGCTTACAGGGGGCGGCAGATACGCAGTATTTT
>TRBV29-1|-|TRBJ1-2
CSVVRGSAYGYTF
TGCAGCGTTGTTAGGGGATCGGCTTATGGCTACACCTTC
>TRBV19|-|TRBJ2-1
CATHDRGSSYNEQFF
TGTGCCACTCACGACCGGGGGAGCTCCTACAATGAGCAGTTCTTC
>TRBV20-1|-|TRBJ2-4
CSARVPPLAKNIQYF
TGCAGTGCTAGAGTACCACCTCTAGCCAAAAACATTCAGTACTTC
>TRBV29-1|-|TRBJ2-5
CSVEGTKRETQYF
TGCAGCGTTGAGGGAACCAAACGGGAGACCCAGTACTTC
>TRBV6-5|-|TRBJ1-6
CASSYSRGRRNSPLHF
TGTGCCAGCAGTTACTCGAGAGGCCGGAGGAATTCACCCCTCCACTTT
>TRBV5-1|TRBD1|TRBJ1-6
CASTVRQGGSPLHF
TGCGCCAGCACCGTCCGACAGGGGGGTTCACCCCTCCACTTT
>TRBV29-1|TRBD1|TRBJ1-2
CSVATGSGYTF
TGCAGCGTTGCGACAGGGAGCGGCTACACCTTC
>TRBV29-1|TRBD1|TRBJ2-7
CSVARDRSSYEQYF
TGCAGCGTCGCCCGGGACAGGAGTTCTTACGAGCAGTACTTC
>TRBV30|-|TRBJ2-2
CAWRDTGELFF
TGTGCCTGGAGGGATACCGGGGAGCTGTTTTTT
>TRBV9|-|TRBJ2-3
CASSGRTRISTDTQYF
TGTGCCAGCAGCGGTAGGACCAGGATTAGCACAGATACGCAGTATTTT
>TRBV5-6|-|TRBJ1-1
CASSLKDVRTEAFF
TGTGCCAGCAGCTTAAAGGATGTGAGAACTGAAGCTTTCTTT
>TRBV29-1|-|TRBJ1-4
CSVGALGEKLFF
TGCAGCGTGGGGGCACTGGGTGAAAAACTGTTTTTT
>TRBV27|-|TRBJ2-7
CASSLRQDSYEQYF
TGTGCCAGCAGTTTAAGGCAGGACTCCTACGAGCAGTACTTC
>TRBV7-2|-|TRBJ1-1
CASSFRAGTEAFF
TGTGCCAGCAGCTTTAGGGCGGGTACTGAAGCTTTCTTT